This T cell receptor (beta chain) was obtained from a study of shared T cell receptors in the human thymus. TCRdb's copy holds only in-frame clones and misses some; the assay was immunoSEQ multiplex PCR. Of tens of thousands of clones in the sample, nearly 95% are singletons; the top ten hold 0.033%. The J segment lost 9 bases and the V segment lost 5 bases, leaving 11 bases of the junction unmatched. The CDR3 consists of 15 residues. Germline loops: CDR1 SGHDT, CDR2 YYEEEE. The specimen sequenced was thymocytes. This TCR was sampled from a human donor. V usage is TRBV5-6 and J usage is TRBJ1-6; 7 bases align to TRBD1. The CDR3 DNA reads TGTGCCAGCAGGTCCAGGGGGGGCTTGGGTTCACCCCTCCACTTT. This sequence encodes CASRSRGGLGSPLHF.